These T cell receptor beta chains were read from a single sample in a study of blood T cell repertoires in COVID-19. Assay: immunoSEQ multiplex PCR; the TCRdb copy retains only in-frame clones and omits some. Counted here are about 120,000 clones, over 60% occurring once; the ten biggest clones make up 3% to 4.5%. Sequenced sample: peripheral blood. These receptors came from a woman older than 75 with acute or convalescent COVID-19. The CDR3 runs from the conserved cysteine through the conserved F or W. D genes are given only for firm matches. Clone size is shown for a subset of rows, as once, few, many or a class of expanded clone.

clone_size d_call j_call v_call cdr3_aa cdr3_nt
. TRBD1 TRBJ2-7 TRBV5-1 CASSPPGQVYEQYF TGCGCCAGCAGCCCGCCGGGACAGGTATACGAGCAGTACTTC
. . TRBJ2-3 TRBV9 CASSVLGDFWTDTQYF TGTGCCAGCAGCGTTCTTGGGGACTTCTGGACAGATACGCAGTATTTT
once . TRBJ1-2 TRBV7-2 CASSSSGFPNYGYTF TGTGCCAGCAGCTCCTCGGGTTTTCCTAACTATGGCTACACCTTC
. TRBD1 TRBJ2-5 TRBV5-1 CASSSLGQGAEETQYF TGCGCCAGCAGCTCGTTGGGACAGGGGGCGGAGGAGACCCAGTACTTC
. . TRBJ2-2 TRBV6-5 CASSYRFSYTGELFF TGTGCCAGCAGTTACCGTTTTTCGTACACCGGGGAGCTGTTTTTT
. . TRBJ1-4 TRBV2 CASSGSGYEKLFF TGTGCCAGCAGTGGGTCGGGGTACGAAAAACTGTTTTTT
once . TRBJ2-7 TRBV6-2/TRBV6-3 CASSATSYEQYF TGTGCCAGCAGTGCTACTAGCTACGAGCAGTACTTC
. TRBD1 TRBJ1-1 TRBV12-5 CASGLPRGQGVNTEAFF TGTGCTAGTGGTTTGCCAAGGGGACAGGGGGTTAACACTGAAGCTTTCTTT
. . TRBJ1-5 TRBV6-6 CASSQAGGNQPQHF TGTGCCAGCAGCCAAGCCGGGGGCAATCAGCCCCAGCATTTT
. TRBD2 TRBJ2-3 TRBV9 CASSDYGGRRPDTQYF TGTGCCAGCAGCGACTACGGGGGGAGGCGGCCAGATACGCAGTATTTT
. TRBD2 TRBJ2-3 TRBV5-1 CASSLVGGRGTDTQYF TGCGCCAGCAGCTTGGTAGGCGGGAGAGGCACAGATACGCAGTATTTT
few . TRBJ2-1 TRBV9 CASSVSNGPGDNEQFF TGTGCCAGCAGCGTATCTAACGGGCCGGGGGACAATGAGCAGTTCTTC
. . TRBJ2-2 TRBV7-2 CASSLGLVDTGELFF TGTGCCAGCAGCTTAGGACTAGTCGACACCGGGGAGCTGTTTTTT
. . TRBJ1-1 TRBV6-5 CASSYKGWANTEAFF TGTGCCAGCAGTTATAAGGGGTGGGCGAACACTGAAGCTTTCTTT
. TRBD1 TRBJ1-4 TRBV7-9 CASRQQGSNEKLFF TGTGCCAGCAGACAACAGGGGTCTAATGAAAAACTGTTTTTT
few TRBD2 TRBJ2-3 TRBV5-8 CASSSTRKQIAGSATDTQYF TGTGCCAGCAGCTCGACACGAAAACAAATAGCGGGATCGGCGACAGATACGCAGTATTTT